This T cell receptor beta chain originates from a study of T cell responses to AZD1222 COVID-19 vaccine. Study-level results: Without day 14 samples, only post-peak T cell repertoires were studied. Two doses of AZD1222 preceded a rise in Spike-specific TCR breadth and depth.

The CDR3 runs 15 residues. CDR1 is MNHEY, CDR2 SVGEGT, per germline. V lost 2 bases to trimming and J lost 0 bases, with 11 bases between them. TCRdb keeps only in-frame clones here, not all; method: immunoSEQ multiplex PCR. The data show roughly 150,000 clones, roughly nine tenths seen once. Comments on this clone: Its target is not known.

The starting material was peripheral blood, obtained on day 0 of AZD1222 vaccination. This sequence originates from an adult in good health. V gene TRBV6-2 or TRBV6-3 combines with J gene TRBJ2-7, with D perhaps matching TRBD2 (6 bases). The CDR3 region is CASSYRDGSSYEQYF. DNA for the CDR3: TGTGCCAGCAGTTACCGGGACGGGAGCTCCTACGAGCAGTACTTC.